Included here is one T cell receptor (beta chain) sequence, with context. Its antigen has not been determined. Base-call qualities are not available, and no considerably larger clone is one nucleotide away. Patients with autoimmune disease history or receiving systemic immunosuppression were excluded from the trial. Peripheral blood for TCR sequencing was collected from all dose cohorts at baseline, on cycle 4 day 1, and on cycle 7 day 1. Samples were obtained from an open-label, multicenter, first-in-human phase I dose-escalation trial of ivuxolimab. Adults with locally advanced or metastatic melanoma, renal cell, hepatocellular, or head and neck squamous cell carcinoma were enrolled in the trial. Before TCR sequencing, CD4+ and CD8+ T cells were separately sorted from peripheral blood. This entry is derived from a study of OX40 agonist ivuxolimab in advanced cancers. Concerning the study at large: Ivuxolimab was an agonistic, fully human IgG2 monoclonal antibody directed against OX40 (CD134), a costimulatory receptor. Intravenous ivuxolimab was administered to patients every 2 weeks at six dose levels: 0.01, 0.1, 0.3, 1.5, 3 and 10 mg/kg. Among the 52 dose-escalation patients, approximately 20 had hepatocellular carcinoma, roughly 15 melanoma, 9 renal cell carcinoma and 9 head and neck cancer. In the dose-escalation cohort, approximately 83% of patients were male, and the mean age was approximately 60 years with a range of roughly 20 to 79. Prior anti-PD-1, anti-PD-L1 or anti-CTLA-4 therapy was permitted, and checkpoint inhibitors had been received by about 36% of dose-escalation patients. Three dose-escalation patients achieved partial responses, one with hepatocellular carcinoma and two with cutaneous melanoma. The point of sequencing TCRbeta in the periphery was to test whether ivuxolimab changed TCR sequence diversity and drove clonal T-cell expansion. The paper reports the monotherapy dose-escalation portion (N of about 54 patients) of the phase I ivuxolimab trial. What the study reported, not specific to this receptor: Low levels of normalized T-cell clonal expansion were also seen in some patients who did not respond. Partial responders in the 0.1-3.0 mg/kg groups had among the lowest normalized peripheral clonal expansion, especially among CD8+ T cells. At doses of 0.1 to 3.0 mg/kg, clonal expansion of both CD4+ and CD8+ blood T cells was observed from baseline to week 6. On average, CD8+ T cells showed more expanded clones than CD4+ T cells after ivuxolimab. Antigen specificity was not determined for the clonally expanded peripheral T cells.

Genomic DNA was isolated from the sorted cells so that the TCRbeta CDR3 region could be sequenced. The immunoSEQ Assay was used to sequence the TCRbeta CDR3 regions. TCRdb stores this immuneACCESS table with in-frame sequences only. Part of the clones is absent; in the studies checked, under half of the shortfall reflects unresolved V genes, and no reason is known for the rest. Across this sample there are tens of thousands of clones, with around 82% seen only once. The ten largest clones take up around 8% of the sample. The CDR3 numbers 14 residues from cysteine through phenylalanine. The CDR3 DNA has 42 bases and is translated from base 1. V is pruned by 2 bases and J by 3 bases, leaving 2 bases of the junction without a gene match. Per the germline V gene, LGHNA is the CDR1 and YNFKEQ is the CDR2.

This clonotype was sampled from an adult with an advanced solid tumor such as melanoma, head and neck, liver or kidney cancer. The chain uses TRBV4-2 and TRBJ1-1, with 8 junctional bases fitting TRBD1. Sequenced here: CD4+ or CD8+ T cells sorted from blood, sampled in a trial of the OX40 agonist ivuxolimab. CDR3 loop: CASSQQGAHTEAFF. The DNA sequence reads TGTGCCAGCAGCCAACAGGGGGCGCACACTGAAGCTTTCTTT.